This T cell receptor (beta chain) was captured by sequencing in a study of response to subunit inactivated influenza vaccine. Study outcomes and limitations: It was suggested by the authors that few new T cells are recruited by each seasonal influenza vaccination.

The CDR3 has 15 residues. V lost 4 bases, J lost 6 bases, and 9 bases stayed unmatched. Germline CDR1 and CDR2: SGHRS and YFSETQ. Worth noting for this clonotype: No antigen is known for it.

TCRdb reprocessed the RT-PCR reads with MiXCR, giving one entry per CDR3 protein. The sample records over 750,000 distinct CDR3 sequences, approximately 22% being singletons. This sequence joins TRBV5-1 and TRBJ2-3, with 9 positions matching TRBD1. The starting material was PBMCs from blood, obtained 5 to 6 days after vaccination. This receptor was obtained from a man aged 50-59 years who received an inactivated influenza vaccine. The CDR3 DNA sequence: TGCGCCAGCAGCATGGGACAGGGTTCTCTCGATACGCAGTATTTT. This sequence encodes CASSMGQGSLDTQYF.